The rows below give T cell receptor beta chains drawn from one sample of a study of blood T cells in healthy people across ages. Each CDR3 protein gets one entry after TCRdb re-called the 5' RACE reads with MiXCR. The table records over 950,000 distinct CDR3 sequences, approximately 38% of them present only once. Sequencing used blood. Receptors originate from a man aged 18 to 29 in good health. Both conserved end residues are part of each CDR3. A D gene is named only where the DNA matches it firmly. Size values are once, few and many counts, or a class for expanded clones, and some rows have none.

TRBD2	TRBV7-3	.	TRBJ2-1	CASSLVAGGINNEQFF	TGTGCCAGCAGCTTAGTAGCGGGGGGGATAAACAATGAGCAGTTCTTC
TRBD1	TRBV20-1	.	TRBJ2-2	CSATGTGLTELFF	TGCAGTGCTACGGGGACAGGTCTAACGGAGCTGTTTTTT
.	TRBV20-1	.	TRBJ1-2	CSARDLSSGQNYGYTF	TGCAGTGCTAGAGATCTTTCTTCCGGGCAGAACTATGGCTACACCTTC
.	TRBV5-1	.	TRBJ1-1	CASSLGTEGEAFF	TGCGCCAGCAGCTTGGGGACAGAGGGTGAAGCTTTCTTT
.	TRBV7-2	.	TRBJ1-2	CASNPGELYYGYTF	TGTGCCAGCAACCCAGGGGAACTATACTATGGCTACACCTTC
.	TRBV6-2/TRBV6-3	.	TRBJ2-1	CASSYSLARDEWDEQFF	TGTGCCAGCAGTTACTCGCTAGCGAGGGACGAGTGGGATGAGCAGTTCTTC
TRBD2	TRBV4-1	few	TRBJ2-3	CASSQEGTSIPDTQYF	TGCGCCAGCAGCCAAGAAGGGACTAGCATCCCCGATACGCAGTATTTT
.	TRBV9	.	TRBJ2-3	CASSGEQGGSMDTQYF	TGTGCCAGCAGCGGAGAGCAGGGTGGATCGATGGATACGCAGTATTTT
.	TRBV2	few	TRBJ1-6	CASSDREDSPLHF	TGTGCCAGCAGTGACAGGGAAGATTCACCCCTCCACTTT
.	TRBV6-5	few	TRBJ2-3	CASSRNPLDTQYF	TGTGCCAGCTCACGTAATCCCCTAGATACGCAGTATTTT
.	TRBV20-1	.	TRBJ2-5	CSAGAGGTQEAQYF	TGCAGTGCTGGGGCTGGCGGGACACAAGAGGCCCAGTACTTC
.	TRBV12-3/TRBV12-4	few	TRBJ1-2	CASSSRAIYGYTF	TGTGCCAGCAGCTCCCGGGCAATCTATGGCTACACCTTC
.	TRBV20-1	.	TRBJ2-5	CSATTGGAETQYF	TGCAGTGCGACAACAGGGGGGGCGGAGACCCAGTACTTC
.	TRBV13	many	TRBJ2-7	CASSSESYEQYF	TGTGCCAGCAGCTCTGAGTCCTACGAGCAGTACTTC
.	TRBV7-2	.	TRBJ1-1	CASSLPPGWVQNTEAFF	TGTGCCAGCAGCTTACCCCCCGGGTGGGTACAGAACACTGAAGCTTTCTTT
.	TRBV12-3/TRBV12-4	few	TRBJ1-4	CASSLGLGKLFF	TGTGCCAGCAGTTTAGGACTCGGAAAACTGTTTTTT
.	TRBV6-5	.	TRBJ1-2	CATGRLNGYTF	TGTGCCACGGGGAGGCTTAATGGCTACACCTTC
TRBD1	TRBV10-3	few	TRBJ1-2	CAIRTGTGGLPVHGYTF	TGTGCCATCAGGACCGGGACAGGGGGCCTACCGGTTCATGGCTACACCTTC
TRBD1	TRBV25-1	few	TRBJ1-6	CASSEPWTGGASTLHF	TGTGCCAGCAGTGAACCTTGGACAGGGGGCGCTTCAACCCTCCACTTT
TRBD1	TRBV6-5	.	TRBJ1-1	CASIATPGQGAPFF	TGTGCCAGCATAGCAACCCCGGGACAGGGGGCACCTTTCTTT
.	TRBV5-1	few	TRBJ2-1	CASSLPRGAANNEQFF	TGCGCCAGCAGCTTGCCCCGGGGGGCCGCCAACAATGAGCAGTTCTTC
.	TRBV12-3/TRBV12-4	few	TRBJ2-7	CASKKNSGAYEQYF	TGTGCCAGCAAAAAGAACAGCGGAGCCTACGAGCAGTACTTC
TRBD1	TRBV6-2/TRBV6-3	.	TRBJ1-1	CASSYGDRGEAFF	TGTGCCAGCAGTTACGGGGACAGGGGTGAAGCTTTCTTT
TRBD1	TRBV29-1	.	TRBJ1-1	CSVAHRDRAWEAFF	TGCAGCGTTGCGCACCGGGACAGGGCTTGGGAAGCTTTCTTT
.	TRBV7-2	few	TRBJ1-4	CASSPSRGSEKLFF	TGTGCCAGCAGCCCCTCCAGGGGTTCCGAAAAACTGTTTTTT
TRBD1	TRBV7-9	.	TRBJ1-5	CASSSRQGAQPQHF	TGTGCCAGCAGCTCCAGACAGGGAGCTCAGCCCCAGCATTTT
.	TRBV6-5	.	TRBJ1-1	CASSSGGIENTEAFF	TGTGCCAGCAGTTCGGGAGGAATCGAGAACACTGAAGCTTTCTTT
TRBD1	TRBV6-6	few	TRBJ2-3	CASSYEGGGGTDTQYF	TGTGCCAGCAGTTACGAAGGGGGCGGCGGCACAGATACGCAGTATTTT
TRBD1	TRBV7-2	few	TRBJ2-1	CASSPGQGFYNEFF	TGTGCCAGCAGCCCCGGACAGGGGTTCTACAATGAGTTCTTC
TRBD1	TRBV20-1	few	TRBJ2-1	CSARDPQGWISEQFF	TGCAGTGCTAGAGATCCACAGGGGTGGATTAGTGAGCAGTTCTTC
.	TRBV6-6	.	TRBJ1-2	CADARDGYGYTF	TGTGCCGATGCCAGGGATGGCTATGGCTACACCTTC
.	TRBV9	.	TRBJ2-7	CASSETGTSDYEQYF	TGTGCCAGCAGCGAAACCGGGACTTCCGACTACGAGCAGTACTTC
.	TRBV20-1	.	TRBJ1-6	CSARDPAGTSPLHF	TGCAGTGCTAGAGATCCTGCGGGGACTTCACCCCTCCACTTT
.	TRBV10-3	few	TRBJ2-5	CAISGSQETQYF	TGTGCCATCAGCGGGAGCCAAGAGACCCAGTACTTC
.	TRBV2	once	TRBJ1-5	CALSGQGSNQPQHF	TGTGCCCTTTCCGGGCAGGGGAGCAATCAGCCCCAGCATTTT
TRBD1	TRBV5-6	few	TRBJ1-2	CASSSDREFSYGYTF	TGTGCCAGCAGCTCGGACAGGGAGTTTTCTTATGGCTACACCTTC
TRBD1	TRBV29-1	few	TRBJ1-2	CSVEGGQESLVGGYTF	TGCAGCGTTGAAGGGGGACAGGAGTCCCTCGTTGGTGGCTACACCTTC
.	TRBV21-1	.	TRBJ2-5	CASSPSPASGSLDNEQYF	TGTGCCAGCAGCCCGAGCCCGGCTAGCGGGTCCCTTGACAATGAGCAGTACTTC
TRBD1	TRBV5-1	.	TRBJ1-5	CASSQSQGAIYSNQPQHF	TGCGCCAGCAGCCAATCTCAGGGGGCAATCTATAGCAATCAGCCCCAGCATTTT
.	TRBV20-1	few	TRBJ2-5	CSARDPADVETQYF	TGCAGTGCTAGAGATCCAGCGGACGTAGAGACCCAGTACTTC
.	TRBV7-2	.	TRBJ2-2	CASSLGVFSNGELFF	TGTGCCAGCAGCTTAGGGGTTTTCTCAAACGGGGAGCTGTTTTTT
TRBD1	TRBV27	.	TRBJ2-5	CASSTQTGTGVETQYF	TGTGCCAGCAGTACCCAAACAGGGACAGGGGTGGAGACCCAGTACTTC
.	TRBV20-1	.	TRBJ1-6	CSALMGNVNSPLHF	TGCAGTGCCCTAATGGGAAATGTGAATTCACCCCTCCACTTT
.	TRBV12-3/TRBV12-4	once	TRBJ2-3	CASSTAGQRTDTQYF	TGTGCCAGCAGTACGGCGGGACAGCGCACAGATACGCAGTATTTT
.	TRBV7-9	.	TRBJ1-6	CASSSKGRDNSPLHF	TGTGCCAGCAGCTCCAAGGGAAGAGATAATTCACCCCTCCACTTT
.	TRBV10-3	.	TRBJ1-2	CAISDMGDLYGYTF	TGTGCCATCAGTGATATGGGGGACCTCTATGGCTACACCTTC
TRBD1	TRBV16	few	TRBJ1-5	CASSQTTGGDSNQPQHF	TGTGCCAGCAGCCAAACAACAGGGGGGGATAGCAATCAGCCCCAGCATTTT
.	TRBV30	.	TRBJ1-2	CAWKVGGYGGYTF	TGTGCCTGGAAAGTTGGGGGCTACGGTGGCTACACCTTC
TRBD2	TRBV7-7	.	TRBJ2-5	CASSFAGGFQEAQYF	TGTGCTAGCAGCTTTGCGGGGGGTTTTCAAGAGGCCCAGTACTTC
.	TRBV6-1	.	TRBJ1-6	CASSEVIPLHF	TGTGCCAGCAGTGAAGTAATTCCCCTCCACTTT
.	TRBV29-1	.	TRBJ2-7	CSVGQVVYEQYF	TGCAGCGTTGGACAGGTCGTCTACGAGCAGTACTTC
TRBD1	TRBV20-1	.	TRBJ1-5	CSVSVGQGSYQPQHF	TGCAGTGTTAGTGTGGGACAGGGATCCTATCAGCCCCAGCATTTT
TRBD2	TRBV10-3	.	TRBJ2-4	CAIRVEPTSGGIQYF	TGTGCCATCAGGGTAGAGCCGACTAGCGGGGGTATTCAGTACTTC
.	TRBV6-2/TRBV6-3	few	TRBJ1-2	CASTSPDSFNYGYTF	TGTGCCAGCACGTCCCCCGACAGTTTCAACTATGGCTACACCTTC
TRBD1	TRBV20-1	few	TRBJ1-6	CSASRDRTNSPLHF	TGCAGTGCTAGCCGGGACAGGACTAATTCACCCCTCCACTTT
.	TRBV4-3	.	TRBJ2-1	CASSQDHLERAMYNEQFF	TGCGCCAGCAGCCAAGATCATCTGGAGCGGGCGATGTACAATGAGCAGTTCTTC
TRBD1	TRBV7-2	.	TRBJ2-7	CASSRDRVDNEQYF	TGTGCCAGCAGCCGGGACAGAGTTGACAATGAGCAGTACTTC